The 7 T cell receptor beta chains given below trace back to one sample, sequenced in a study of blood T cell repertoires in COVID-19. TCRdb keeps only in-frame clones here, not all; method: immunoSEQ multiplex PCR. The table has over 120,000 clones, roughly 90% seen once. Sample: PBMCs or T cells enriched from blood (not recorded which). The receptors shown here come from a man over 45 who had recovered from COVID-19.

The gene calls are TRBV10-1 and TRBJ2-7; 7 bases align to TRBD2. Trimming cost V 2 bases and J 0 bases; bases outside gene matches: 7. There are 16 residues in the CDR3. Germline assignment: CDR1 WNHNN and CDR2 SYGVQD (reference sequence). CDR3 sequence: CASSEVKRGVSYEQYV. The CDR3 region has the DNA TGCGCCAGCAGTGAGGTTAAACGGGGGGTCTCCTACGAGCAGTACGTC.

J is TRBJ2-1 and V is TRBV11-2; D is perhaps TRBD1 (5 bases). The CDR3 spans 16 residues. Germline CDR1 reads SGHAT; CDR2 reads FQNNGV. Trimming cost V 1 base and J 3 bases, with 13 bases left between them. CDR3 in amino acids: CASSLGRAIFYNEQFF. The CDR3 nucleotides read TGTGCCAGCAGCTTAGGCAGGGCGATATTCTACAATGAGCAGTTCTTC. Complete variable domain (other parts from reference TRBV11-2 and TRBJ2-1): EAGVAQSPRYKIIEKRQSVAFWCNPISGHATLYWYQQILGQGPKLLIQFQNNGVVDDSQLPKDRFSAERLKGVDSTLKIQPAKLEDSAVYLCASSLGRAIFYNEQFFGPGTRLTVL.

This clone was picked up a small number of times. J is TRBJ2-1 and V is TRBV2, with D perhaps matching TRBD2 (5 bases). CDR3 size: 15 residues. V lost 6 bases and J lost 0, with 12 bases in between. The germline CDR1 and CDR2 sequences are SNHLY and FYNNEI. The CDR3 region is CASRPRSASYNEQFF. The CDR3 DNA sequence: TGTGCCAGCAGGCCTCGTAGCGCCTCCTACAATGAGCAGTTCTTC.

The rearrangement joins TRBV7-9 to TRBJ2-3; the D is unclear. The CDR3 sequence is 13 residues long. Germline V lookup: CDR1 SEHNR, CDR2 FQNEAQ (reference sequence). V lost 5 bases, J lost 1 base, and 7 bases lay in between. CDR3 residues: CASSITGTDTQYF. DNA of the CDR3: TGTGCCAGCAGCATAACTGGCACAGATACGCAGTATTTT.

This clone was picked up a small number of times. This chain joins TRBV18 and TRBJ1-3; possibly TRBD1 for D (6 bases). This CDR3 has 14 amino acids. Germline assignment: CDR1 KGHSH and CDR2 LQKENI. Deletions cut 6 bases from V and 4 bases from J, with 13 bases between. CDR3 protein: CASSEDSLGNTIYF. CDR3 coding DNA: TGTGCCAGCTCGGAGGACAGTTTGGGAAACACCATATATTTT.

The chain joins TRBV29-1 to TRBJ2-1, with 7 positions matching TRBD2. Looked up from germline, CDR1 is SQVTM and CDR2 is ANQGSEA. J was trimmed by 0 bases and V by 0 bases; bases with no gene match: 5. The length of the CDR3 is 16 residues. DNA of the CDR3: TGCAGCGTTGAAGATTCTACGGGGGGCTCCTACAATGAGCAGTTCTTC. Residues: CSVEDSTGGSYNEQFF.

This chain joins TRBV27 and TRBJ1-2; D is uncertain. Germline CDR1 reads MNHEY; CDR2 reads SMNVEV (reference sequence). Between the trimmed V and J ends, which lost 3 bases and 4 bases, there was a span of 12 bases. CDR3 length: 14 residues. As DNA, the CDR3 is TGTGCCAGCAGTTTTCGTTTCGGGAGCTATGGCTACACCTTC. Translating it yields CASSFRFGSYGYTF.